The clone carrying this T cell receptor beta chain was seen a handful of times. Its antigen remains unknown. These data are taken from a study of response to subunit inactivated influenza vaccine. TCRdb redid the calling of the RT-PCR reads with MiXCR, one entry per CDR3 protein. The sample records 450,000 to 500,000 distinct CDR3 sequences, over 9.5% being singletons. General observations from the study: Authors suggested that a seasonal influenza vaccination recruits few new T cells each time.

Germline V gives CDR1 SNHLY, CDR2 FYNNEI. This CDR3 has 14 amino acids. Trimming cost V 1 base and J 7 bases, with 14 bases left between them. The gene calls are TRBV2 and TRBJ2-7; a possible D gene is TRBD2 (6 bases). Specimen: PBMCs from blood, collected roughly 47 days after vaccination. This receptor was taken from a man aged 45 to 65 who received an inactivated influenza vaccine. The CDR3: CASSEVRLVREQYF. CDR3 DNA sequence: TGTGCCAGCAGTGAAGTAAGACTAGTTAGGGAGCAGTACTTC.